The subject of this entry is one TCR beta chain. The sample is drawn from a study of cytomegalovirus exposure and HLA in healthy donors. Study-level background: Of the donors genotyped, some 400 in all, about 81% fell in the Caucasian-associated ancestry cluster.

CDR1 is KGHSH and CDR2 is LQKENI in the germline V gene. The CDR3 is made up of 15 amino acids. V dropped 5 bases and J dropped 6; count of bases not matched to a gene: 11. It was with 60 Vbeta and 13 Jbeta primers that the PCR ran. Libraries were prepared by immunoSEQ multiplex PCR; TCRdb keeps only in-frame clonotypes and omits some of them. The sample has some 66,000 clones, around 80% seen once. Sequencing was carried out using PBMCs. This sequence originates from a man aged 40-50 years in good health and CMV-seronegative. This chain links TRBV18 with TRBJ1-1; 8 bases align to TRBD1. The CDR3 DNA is TGTGCCAGCTCATCAACAGGGGGAGGAAGGGCTGAAGCTTTCTTT. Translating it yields CASSSTGGGRAEAFF.